This entry describes one TCR beta chain. Clones were read by immunoSEQ multiplex PCR, and TCRdb kept only the in-frame ones, dropping some. The sample lists fewer than 85,000 clones; 94% were seen once. The sample comes from a study of control samples from healthy donors and cancer patients. Trimming stripped 0 bases from V and 10 bases from J, with 17 bases between. CDR3 length: 16 amino acids. Germline loops: CDR1 SGDLS, CDR2 YYNGEE. The chain is built from TRBV9 and TRBJ1-6; D uncertain. The receptor's source is a young woman in good health. The sample comprised blood. CDR3 in amino acids: CASSVESTPVQSPLHF. The DNA for the CDR3 is TGTGCCAGCAGCGTAGAATCTACTCCGGTACAATCACCCCTCCACTTT.